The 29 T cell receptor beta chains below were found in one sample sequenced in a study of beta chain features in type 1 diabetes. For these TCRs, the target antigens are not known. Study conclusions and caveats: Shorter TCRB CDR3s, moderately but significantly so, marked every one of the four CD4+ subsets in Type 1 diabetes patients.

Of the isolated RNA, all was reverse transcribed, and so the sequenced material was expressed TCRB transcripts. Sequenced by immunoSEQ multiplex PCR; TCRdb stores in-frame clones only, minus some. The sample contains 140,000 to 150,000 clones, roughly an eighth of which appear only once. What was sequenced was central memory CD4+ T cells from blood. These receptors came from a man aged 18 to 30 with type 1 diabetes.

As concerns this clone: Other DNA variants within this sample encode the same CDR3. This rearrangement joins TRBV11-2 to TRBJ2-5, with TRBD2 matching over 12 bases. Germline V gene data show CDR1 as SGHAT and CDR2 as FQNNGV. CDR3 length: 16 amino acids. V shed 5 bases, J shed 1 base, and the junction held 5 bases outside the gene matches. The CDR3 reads CASSPRTSGAQETQYF. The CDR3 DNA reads TGTGCCAGCAGCCCCCGGACTAGCGGGGCCCAAGAGACCCAGTACTTC.

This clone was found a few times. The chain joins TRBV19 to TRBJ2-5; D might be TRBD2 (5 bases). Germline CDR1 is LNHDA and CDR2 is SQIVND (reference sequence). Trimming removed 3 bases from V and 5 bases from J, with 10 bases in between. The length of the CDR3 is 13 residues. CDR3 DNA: TGTGCCAGTAGTATGAACGGCGGGGAGACCCAGTACTTC. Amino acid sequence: CASSMNGGETQYF.

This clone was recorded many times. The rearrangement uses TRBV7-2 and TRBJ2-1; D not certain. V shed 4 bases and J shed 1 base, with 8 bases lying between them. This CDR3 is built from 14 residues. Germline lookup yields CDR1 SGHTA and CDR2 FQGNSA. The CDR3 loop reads CASSSPMSYNEQFF. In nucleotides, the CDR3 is TGTGCCAGCAGCTCCCCTATGTCCTACAATGAGCAGTTCTTC.

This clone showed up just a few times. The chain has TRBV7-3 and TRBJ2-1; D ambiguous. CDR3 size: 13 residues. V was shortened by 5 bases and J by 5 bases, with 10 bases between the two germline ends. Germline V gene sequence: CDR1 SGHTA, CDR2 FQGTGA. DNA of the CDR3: TGTGCCAGCAGCCTCGGGCCCAACAATGAGCAGTTCTTC. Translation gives CASSLGPNNEQFF.

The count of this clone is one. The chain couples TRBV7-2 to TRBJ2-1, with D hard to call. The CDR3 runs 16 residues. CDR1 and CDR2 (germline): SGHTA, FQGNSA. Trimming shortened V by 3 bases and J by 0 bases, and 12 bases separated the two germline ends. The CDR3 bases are TGTGCCAGCAGCTTGACGGATGTGGTCTCCTACAATGAGCAGTTCTTC. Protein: CASSLTDVVSYNEQFF.

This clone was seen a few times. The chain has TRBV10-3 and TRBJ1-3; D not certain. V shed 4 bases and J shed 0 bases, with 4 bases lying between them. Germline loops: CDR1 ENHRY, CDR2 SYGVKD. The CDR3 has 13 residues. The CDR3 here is CAISASSGNTIYF. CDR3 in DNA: TGTGCCATCAGTGCAAGCTCTGGAAACACCATATATTTT.

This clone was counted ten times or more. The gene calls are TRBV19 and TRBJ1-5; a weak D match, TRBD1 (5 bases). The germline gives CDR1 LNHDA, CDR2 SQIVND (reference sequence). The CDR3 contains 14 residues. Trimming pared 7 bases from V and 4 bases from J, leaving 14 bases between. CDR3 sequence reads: CASNTRQTNQPQHF. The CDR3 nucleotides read TGTGCCAGTAACACGAGACAGACTAATCAGCCCCAGCATTTT.

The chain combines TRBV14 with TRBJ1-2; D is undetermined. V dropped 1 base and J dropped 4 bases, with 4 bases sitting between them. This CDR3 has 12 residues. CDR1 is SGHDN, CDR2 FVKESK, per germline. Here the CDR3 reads CASSQGTYGYTF. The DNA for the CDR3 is TGTGCCAGCAGCCAAGGGACCTATGGCTACACCTTC.

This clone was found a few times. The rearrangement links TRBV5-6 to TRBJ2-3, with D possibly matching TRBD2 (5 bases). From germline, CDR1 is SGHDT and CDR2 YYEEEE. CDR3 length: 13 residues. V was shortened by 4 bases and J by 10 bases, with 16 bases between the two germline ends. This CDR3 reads CASSPQTSSAQYF. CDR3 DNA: TGTGCCAGCAGCCCGCAAACTAGTTCGGCGCAGTATTTT.

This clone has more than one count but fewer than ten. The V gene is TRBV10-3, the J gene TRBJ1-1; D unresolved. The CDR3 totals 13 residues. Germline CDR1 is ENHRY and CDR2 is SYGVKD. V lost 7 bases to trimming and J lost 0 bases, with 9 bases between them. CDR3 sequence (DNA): TGTGCCATCACCGGGCGAATGAACACTGAAGCTTTCTTT. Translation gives CAITGRMNTEAFF.

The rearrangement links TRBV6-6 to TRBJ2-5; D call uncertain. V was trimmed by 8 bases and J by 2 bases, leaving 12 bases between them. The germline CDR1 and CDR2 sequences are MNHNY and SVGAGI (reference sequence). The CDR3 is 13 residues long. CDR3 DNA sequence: TGTGCCAGCTCTAGACGTATGCAAGAGACCCAGTACTTC. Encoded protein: CASSRRMQETQYF.

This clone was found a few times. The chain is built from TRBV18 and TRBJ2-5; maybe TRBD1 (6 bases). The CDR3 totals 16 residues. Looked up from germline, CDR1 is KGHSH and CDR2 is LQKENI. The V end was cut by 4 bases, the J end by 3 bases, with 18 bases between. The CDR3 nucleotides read TGTGCCAGCTCACGCTTTCAGGGGCAGGCAGAAGAGACCCAGTACTTC. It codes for CASSRFQGQAEETQYF.

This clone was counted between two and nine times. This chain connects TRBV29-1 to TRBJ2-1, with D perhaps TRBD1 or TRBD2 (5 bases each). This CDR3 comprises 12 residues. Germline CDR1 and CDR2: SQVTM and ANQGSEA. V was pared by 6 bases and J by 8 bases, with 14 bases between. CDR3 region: CSVQGLGDEQFF. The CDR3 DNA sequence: TGCAGCGTCCAGGGTCTCGGGGATGAGCAGTTCTTC.

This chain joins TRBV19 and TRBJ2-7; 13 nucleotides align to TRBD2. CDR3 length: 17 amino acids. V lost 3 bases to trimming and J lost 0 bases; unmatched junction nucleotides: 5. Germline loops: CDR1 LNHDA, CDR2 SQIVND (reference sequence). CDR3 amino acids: CASSIGTSGAGSYEQYF. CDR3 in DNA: TGTGCCAGTAGTATCGGGACTAGCGGGGCCGGCTCCTACGAGCAGTACTTC.

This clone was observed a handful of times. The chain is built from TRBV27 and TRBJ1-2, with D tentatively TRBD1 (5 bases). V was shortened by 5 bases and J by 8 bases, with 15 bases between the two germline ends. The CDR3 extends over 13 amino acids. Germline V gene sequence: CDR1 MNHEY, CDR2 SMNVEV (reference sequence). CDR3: CASSTIPGGGYTF. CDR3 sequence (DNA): TGTGCCAGCAGTACAATCCCTGGGGGAGGCTACACCTTC.

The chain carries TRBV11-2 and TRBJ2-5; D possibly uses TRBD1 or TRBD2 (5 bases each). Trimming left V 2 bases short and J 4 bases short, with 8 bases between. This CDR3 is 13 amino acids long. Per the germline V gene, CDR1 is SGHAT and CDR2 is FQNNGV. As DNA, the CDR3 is TGTGCCAGCAGCTTACGTGGGGGAGAGACCCAGTACTTC. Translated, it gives CASSLRGGETQYF.

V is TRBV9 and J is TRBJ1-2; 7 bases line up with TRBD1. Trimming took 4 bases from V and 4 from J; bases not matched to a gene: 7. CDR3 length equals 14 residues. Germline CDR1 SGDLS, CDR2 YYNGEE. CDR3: CASSPPDRVYGYTF. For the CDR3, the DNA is TGTGCCAGCAGCCCCCCAGACAGGGTCTATGGCTACACCTTC.

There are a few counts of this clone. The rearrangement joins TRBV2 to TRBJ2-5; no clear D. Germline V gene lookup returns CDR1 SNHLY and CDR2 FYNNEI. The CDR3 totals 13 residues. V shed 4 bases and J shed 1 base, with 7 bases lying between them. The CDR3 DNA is TGTGCCAGCAGTGTAAACAGCCAAGAGACCCAGTACTTC. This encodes CASSVNSQETQYF. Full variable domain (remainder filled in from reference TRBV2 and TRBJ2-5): EPEVTQTPSHQVTQMGQEVILRCVPISNHLYFYWYRQILGQKVEFLVSFYNNEISEKSEIFDDQFSVERPDGSNFTLKIRSTKLEDSAMYFCASSVNSQETQYFGPGTRLLVL.

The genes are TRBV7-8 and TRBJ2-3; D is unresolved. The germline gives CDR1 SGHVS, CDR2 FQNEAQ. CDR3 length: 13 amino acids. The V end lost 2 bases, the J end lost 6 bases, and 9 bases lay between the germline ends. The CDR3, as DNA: TGTGCCAGCAGCTTACAGCAAGCGGATACGCAGTATTTT. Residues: CASSLQQADTQYF.

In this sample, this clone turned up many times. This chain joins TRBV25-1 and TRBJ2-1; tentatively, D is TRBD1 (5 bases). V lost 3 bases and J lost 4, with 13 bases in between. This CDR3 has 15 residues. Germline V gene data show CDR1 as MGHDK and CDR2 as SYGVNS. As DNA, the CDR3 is TGTGCCAGCAGTGACGCGACAGAGCATTACAATGAGCAGTTCTTC. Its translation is CASSDATEHYNEQFF.

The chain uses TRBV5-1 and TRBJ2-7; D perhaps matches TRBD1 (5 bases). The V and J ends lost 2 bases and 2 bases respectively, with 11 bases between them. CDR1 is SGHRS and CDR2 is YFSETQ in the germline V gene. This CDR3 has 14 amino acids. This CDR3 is CASSFRAGTYEQYF. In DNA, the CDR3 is TGCGCCAGCAGCTTCAGGGCAGGGACCTACGAGCAGTACTTC.

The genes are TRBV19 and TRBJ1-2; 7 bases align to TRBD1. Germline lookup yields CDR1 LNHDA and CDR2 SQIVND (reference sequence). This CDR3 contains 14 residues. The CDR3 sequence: CASSDRAINYGYTF. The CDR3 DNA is TGTGCTTCCAGCGACAGGGCGATTAACTATGGCTACACCTTC.

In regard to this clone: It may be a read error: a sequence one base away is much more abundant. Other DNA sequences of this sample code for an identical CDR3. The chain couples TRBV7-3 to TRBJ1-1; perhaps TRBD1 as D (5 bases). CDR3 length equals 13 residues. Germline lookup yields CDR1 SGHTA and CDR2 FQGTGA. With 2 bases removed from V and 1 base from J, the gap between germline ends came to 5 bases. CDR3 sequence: CASSLQGNTEAFF. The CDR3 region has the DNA TGTGCCAGCAGCTTACAGGGGAACACTGAAGCTTTCTTT. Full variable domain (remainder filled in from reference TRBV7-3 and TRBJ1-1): GAGVSQTPSNKVTEKGKYVELRCDPISGHTALYWYRQSLGQGPEFLIYFQGTGAADDSGLPNDRFFAVRPEGSVSTLKIQRTERGDSAVYLCASSLQGNTEAFFGQGTRLTVV.

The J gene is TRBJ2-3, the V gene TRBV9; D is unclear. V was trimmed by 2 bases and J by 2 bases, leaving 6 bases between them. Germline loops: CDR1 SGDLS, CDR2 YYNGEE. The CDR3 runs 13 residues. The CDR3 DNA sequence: TGTGCCAGCAGCGTTTCTTCCACAGATACGCAGTATTTT. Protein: CASSVSSTDTQYF.

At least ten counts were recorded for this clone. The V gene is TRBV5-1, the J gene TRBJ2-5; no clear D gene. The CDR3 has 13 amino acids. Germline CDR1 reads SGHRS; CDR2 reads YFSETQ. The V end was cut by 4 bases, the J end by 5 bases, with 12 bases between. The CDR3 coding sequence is TGCGCCAGCAGCCGGAGTGTCCGGGAGACCCAGTACTTC. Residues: CASSRSVRETQYF.

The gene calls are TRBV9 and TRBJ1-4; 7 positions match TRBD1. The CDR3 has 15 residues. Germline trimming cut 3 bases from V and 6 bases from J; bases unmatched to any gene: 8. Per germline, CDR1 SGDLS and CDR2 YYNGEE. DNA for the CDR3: TGTGCCAGCAGCGCCGGGGGACAGAACGATGAAAAACTGTTTTTT. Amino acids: CASSAGGQNDEKLFF.

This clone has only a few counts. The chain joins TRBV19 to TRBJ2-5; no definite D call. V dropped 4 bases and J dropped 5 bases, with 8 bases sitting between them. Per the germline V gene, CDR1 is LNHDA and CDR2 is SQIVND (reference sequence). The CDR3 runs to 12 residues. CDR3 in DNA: TGTGCCAGTAGTAACCCGCGTGAGACCCAGTACTTC. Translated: CASSNPRETQYF.

For the CDR3, the DNA is TGTGCCTGGAGTCTTGGACAGGGATTTGGCTACACCTTC. Protein product: CAWSLGQGFGYTF. V and J are TRBV30 and TRBJ1-2, with 8 bases matching TRBD1. The CDR3 is 13 amino acids. Germline CDR1 reads GTSNPN; CDR2 reads SVGIG (reference sequence). The V gene end was trimmed by 2 bases and the J gene end by 7 bases; junction bases not matched to a gene: 6.

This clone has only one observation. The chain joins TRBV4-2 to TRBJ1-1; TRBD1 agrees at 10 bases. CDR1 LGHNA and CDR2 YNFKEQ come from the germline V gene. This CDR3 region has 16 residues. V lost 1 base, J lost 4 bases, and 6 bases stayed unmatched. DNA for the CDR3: TGTGCCAGCAGCCAAGGCCGACAGGGGGCGGCCACTGAAGCTTTCTTT. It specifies CASSQGRQGAATEAFF.